This T cell receptor beta chain originates from a study of control samples from healthy donors and cancer patients. The protocol was immunoSEQ multiplex PCR, while the TCRdb copy is restricted to in-frame clones and leaves out a portion. The top ten hold approximately 7.6% of the sample, which has 90,000 or so clones, roughly nine tenths seen once. This CDR3 has 14 residues. CDR1 and CDR2 (germline): KGHSH, LQKENI. Trimming stripped 5 bases from V and 0 bases from J, with 11 bases between. Input material: blood. The receptor comes from a woman aged 55-70 years in good health. This chain uses TRBV18 with TRBJ2-7; a weak D match, TRBD2 (6 bases). CDR3 protein: CASSASANSYEQYF. The CDR3 DNA reads as TGTGCCAGCTCAGCTAGCGCCAACTCCTACGAGCAGTACTTC.